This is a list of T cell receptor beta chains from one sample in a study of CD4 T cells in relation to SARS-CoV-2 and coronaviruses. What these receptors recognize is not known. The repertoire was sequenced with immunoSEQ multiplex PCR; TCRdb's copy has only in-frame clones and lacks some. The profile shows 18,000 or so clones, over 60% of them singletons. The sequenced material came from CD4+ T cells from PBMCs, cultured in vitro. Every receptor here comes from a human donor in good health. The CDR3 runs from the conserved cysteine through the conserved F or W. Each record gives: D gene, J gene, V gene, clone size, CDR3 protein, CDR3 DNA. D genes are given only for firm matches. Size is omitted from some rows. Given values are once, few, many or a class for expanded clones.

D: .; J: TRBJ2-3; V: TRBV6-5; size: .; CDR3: CASSYESTQYF; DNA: TGTGCCAGCAGTTACGAAAGTACGCAGTATTTT
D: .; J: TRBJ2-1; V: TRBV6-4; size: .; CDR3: CASSETGTLDEQFF; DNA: TGTGCCAGCAGTGAAACCGGGACTTTGGATGAGCAGTTCTTC
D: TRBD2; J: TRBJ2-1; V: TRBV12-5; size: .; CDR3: CASGLVPSGNNEQFF; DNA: TGTGCTAGTGGTTTGGTGCCTAGCGGTAACAATGAGCAGTTCTTC
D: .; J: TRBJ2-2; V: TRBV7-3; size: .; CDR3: CASSWGGQQNTGELFF; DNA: TGTGCCAGCAGCTGGGGGGGACAGCAGAACACCGGGGAGCTGTTTTTT
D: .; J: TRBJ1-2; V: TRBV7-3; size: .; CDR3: CASSLSGASGYTF; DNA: TGTGCCAGCAGCTTGTCAGGGGCGAGTGGCTACACCTTC
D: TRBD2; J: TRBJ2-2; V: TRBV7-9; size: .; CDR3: CASSVTSGRAGGELFF; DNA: TGTGCCAGCAGCGTAACTAGCGGGAGGGCCGGCGGGGAGCTGTTTTTT
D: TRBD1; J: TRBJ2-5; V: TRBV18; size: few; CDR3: CASSPPTGGSETQYF; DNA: TGTGCCAGCTCACCACCAACAGGGGGCTCAGAGACCCAGTACTTC
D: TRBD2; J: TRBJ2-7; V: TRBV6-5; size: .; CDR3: CASRTAGGPDYEQYF; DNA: TGTGCCAGTAGAACAGCGGGAGGGCCGGACTACGAGCAGTACTTC
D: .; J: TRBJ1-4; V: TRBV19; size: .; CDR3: CASSSTGGNEKLFF; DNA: TGTGCCAGTAGTTCGACGGGGGGTAATGAAAAACTGTTTTTT
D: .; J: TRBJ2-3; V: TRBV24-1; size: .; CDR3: CATGIVDTDTQYF; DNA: TGTGCCACCGGGATAGTAGACACAGATACGCAGTATTTT
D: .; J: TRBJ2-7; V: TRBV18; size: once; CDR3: CASSPSSTEYEQYF; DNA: TGTGCCAGCTCGCCATCGAGCACAGAGTACGAGCAGTACTTC
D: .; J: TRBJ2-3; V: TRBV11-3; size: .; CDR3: CASSPQLGPNTDTQYF; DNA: TGTGCCAGCAGCCCACAGCTGGGCCCAAACACAGATACGCAGTATTTT
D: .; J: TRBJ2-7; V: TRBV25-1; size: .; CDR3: CASSGRTDGASYEQYF; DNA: TGTGCCAGCAGTGGGAGAACAGACGGAGCCTCCTACGAGCAGTACTTC
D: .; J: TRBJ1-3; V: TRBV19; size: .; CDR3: CASSIGRSMRNTIYF; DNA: TGTGCCAGTAGTATTGGTCGCAGTATGAGAAACACCATATATTTT
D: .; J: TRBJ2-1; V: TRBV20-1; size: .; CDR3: CSASQGGTKYNEQFF; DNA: TGCAGTGCTAGTCAGGGCGGGACGAAGTACAATGAGCAGTTCTTC
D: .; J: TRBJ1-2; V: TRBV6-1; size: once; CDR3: CASSEVWGGGYTF; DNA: TGTGCCAGCAGTGAAGTCTGGGGAGGGGGCTACACCTTC
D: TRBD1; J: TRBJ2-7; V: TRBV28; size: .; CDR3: CASTSPRDRGLGAYEQYF; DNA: TGTGCCAGCACCTCTCCCCGGGACAGGGGGTTGGGGGCCTACGAGCAGTACTTC
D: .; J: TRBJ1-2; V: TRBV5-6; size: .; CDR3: CASLDRTANYGYTF; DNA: TGTGCCAGCCTCGATAGGACAGCTAACTATGGCTACACCTTC
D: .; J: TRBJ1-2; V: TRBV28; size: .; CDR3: CASQMLGRNYGYTF; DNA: TGTGCCAGCCAAATGCTTGGGAGGAACTATGGCTACACCTTC
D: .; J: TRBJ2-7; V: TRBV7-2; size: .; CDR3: CASSSGVEQYF; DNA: TGTGCCAGCAGCTCGGGGGTGGAGCAGTACTTC
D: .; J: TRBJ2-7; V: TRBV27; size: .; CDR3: CASSSTRDGPYEQYF; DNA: TGTGCCAGCAGTTCGACCCGGGACGGGCCCTACGAGCAGTACTTC
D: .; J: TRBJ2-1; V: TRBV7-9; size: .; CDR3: CASSAWGRPGPDEQFF; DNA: TGTGCCAGCAGCGCGTGGGGTAGACCAGGGCCAGATGAGCAGTTCTTC
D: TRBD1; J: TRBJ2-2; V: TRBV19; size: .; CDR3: CASKLGQSTTGELFF; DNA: TGTGCCAGTAAGCTGGGACAGTCGACCACCGGGGAGCTGTTTTTT
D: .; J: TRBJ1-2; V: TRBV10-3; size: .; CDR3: CAISEAQGGYTF; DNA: TGTGCCATCAGTGAGGCCCAGGGTGGCTACACCTTC
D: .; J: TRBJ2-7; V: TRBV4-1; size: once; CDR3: CASSQDTYYEQYF; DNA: TGCGCCAGCAGCCAAGATACATACTACGAGCAGTACTTC